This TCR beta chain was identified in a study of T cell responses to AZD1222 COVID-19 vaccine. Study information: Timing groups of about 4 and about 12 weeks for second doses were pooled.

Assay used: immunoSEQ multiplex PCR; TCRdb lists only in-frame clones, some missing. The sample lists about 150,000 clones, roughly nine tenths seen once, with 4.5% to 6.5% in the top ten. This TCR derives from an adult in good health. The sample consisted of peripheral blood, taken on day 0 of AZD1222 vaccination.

CDR3 DNA: TGTGCCAGCAGTTTAGATCCCCGCTCCTACAATGAGCAGTTCTTC. Translation: CASSLDPRSYNEQFF. The chain combines TRBV28 with TRBJ2-1; D is ambiguous. V gave up 2 bases and J gave up 0 bases, with 8 bases separating them. The CDR3 spans 15 residues. Per the germline V gene, CDR1 is MDHEN and CDR2 is SYDVKM.